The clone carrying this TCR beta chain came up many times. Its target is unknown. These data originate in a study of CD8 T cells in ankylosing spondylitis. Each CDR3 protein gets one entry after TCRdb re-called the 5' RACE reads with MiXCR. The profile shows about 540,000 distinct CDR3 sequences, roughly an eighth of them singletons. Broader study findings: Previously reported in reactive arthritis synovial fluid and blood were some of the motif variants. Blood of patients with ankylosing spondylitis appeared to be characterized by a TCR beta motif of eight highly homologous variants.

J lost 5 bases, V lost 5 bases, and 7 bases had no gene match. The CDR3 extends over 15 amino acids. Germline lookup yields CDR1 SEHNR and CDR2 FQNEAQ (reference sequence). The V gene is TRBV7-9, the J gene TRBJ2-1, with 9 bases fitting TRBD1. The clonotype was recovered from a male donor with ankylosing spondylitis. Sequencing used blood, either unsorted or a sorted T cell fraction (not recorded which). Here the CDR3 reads CASSAGTGSHNEQFF. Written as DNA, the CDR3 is TGTGCCAGCAGCGCCGGGACAGGGTCCCACAATGAGCAGTTCTTC.